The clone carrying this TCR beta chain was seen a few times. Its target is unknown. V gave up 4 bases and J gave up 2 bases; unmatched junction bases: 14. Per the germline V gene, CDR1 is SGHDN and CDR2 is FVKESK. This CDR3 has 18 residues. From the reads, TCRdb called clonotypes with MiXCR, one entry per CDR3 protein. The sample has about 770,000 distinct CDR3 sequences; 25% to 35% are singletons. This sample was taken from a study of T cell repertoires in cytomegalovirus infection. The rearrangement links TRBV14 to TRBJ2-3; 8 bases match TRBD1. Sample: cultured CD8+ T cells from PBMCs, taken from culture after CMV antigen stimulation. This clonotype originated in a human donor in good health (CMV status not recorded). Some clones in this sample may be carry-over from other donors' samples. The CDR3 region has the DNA TGTGCCAGCAGCCCCGAGACAGGGGCTGGCACCCTCACAGATACGCAGTATTTT. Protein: CASSPETGAGTLTDTQYF.